This TCR beta chain was recorded in a study of siplizumab effects on memory and regulatory T cells. Study results and limitations: A small minority of alloreactive clones were mapped to unstimulated subsets.

With regard to this clone: Its cognate antigen is unknown.

TCRdb's copy holds only in-frame clones and misses some; the assay was immunoSEQ multiplex PCR. The data show tens of thousands of clones, 91% seen once. Germline V gene lookup returns CDR1 GTSNPN and CDR2 SVGIG (reference sequence). V lost 0 bases to trimming and J lost 5 bases; unmatched junction nucleotides: 2. The CDR3 covers 15 residues. The receptor was isolated from a human donor in good health. The gene calls are TRBV30 and TRBJ2-2, with 11 bases matching TRBD2. The sequencing sample was made of CD8+ T cells sorted from blood. The CDR3 DNA follows: TGTGCCTGGAGTGTACTAGCGGGAGTTACCGGGGAGCTGTTTTTT. Translation gives CAWSVLAGVTGELFF.